The 9 T cell receptor beta chains presented below share a single source sample, sequenced in a study of T cell responses to AZD1222 COVID-19 vaccine (dated by TCRdb to 2020 to 2023). Taken with the paper, the label for time point translates to: baseline before first vaccination. The library was made by the immunoSEQ multiplex PCR assay. TCRdb re-hosts the immuneACCESS table, in-frame sequences only. Its copies lack some clones; in the studies checked, an unresolved V gene accounts for under half of them, and the cause for the rest is not known. Present in this sample are 120,000 to 150,000 clones, 90% to 95% of which were seen just once. The biggest ten clones account for over 1.1% of the sample. The sample here was peripheral blood, taken on day 0 of AZD1222 vaccination. These receptors all stem from an adult in good health.

The J gene is TRBJ2-7, the V gene TRBV18; TRBD1 agrees at 8 bases. V lost 9 bases to trimming and J lost 5 bases; unmatched junction nucleotides: 6. This CDR3 region has 12 residues. CDR1 and CDR2 (germline): KGHSH, LQKENI. The CDR3 reads CASTGGPHEQYF. CDR3 DNA sequence: TGTGCCAGTACAGGGGGGCCACACGAGCAGTACTTC.

This clone has a single count. V gene TRBV29-1 combines with J gene TRBJ2-7; 9 bases align to TRBD1. The CDR3 consists of 13 residues. The junction had 8 bases not matched to a gene; V was cut back by 5 bases and J by 6 bases. Germline lookup yields CDR1 SQVTM and CDR2 ANQGSEA. This CDR3 is CSVQGQGSSEQYF. The CDR3 nucleotides are TGCAGCGTTCAGGGACAGGGTAGTAGCGAGCAGTACTTC.

The chain recombines TRBV10-3 with TRBJ2-1; D remains ambiguous. V was cut by 4 bases and J by 10 bases, with 17 bases left in between. The CDR3 spans 14 residues. Germline CDR1 is ENHRY and CDR2 is SYGVKD. In DNA, the CDR3 is TGTGCCATCAGTGCCTCCAACCTAGGCTCAGAGCAGTTCTTC. As protein: CAISASNLGSEQFF.

This clone was counted a few times. Other DNA sequences in this specimen translate into the identical CDR3. The J gene is TRBJ2-3, the V gene TRBV5-1; D unclear. In germline, CDR1 is SGHRS, CDR2 YFSETQ. This CDR3 contains 12 residues. Trimming took 1 base from V and 0 from J, leaving 0 bases between them. CDR3 in DNA: TGCGCCAGCAGCTTGAGCACAGATACGCAGTATTTT. It translates to CASSLSTDTQYF.

To note about this clone: One end of the junction is discordant with germline, which a read error may explain. V is TRBV12-3 or TRBV12-4 and J is TRBJ2-7; D is uncertain. This CDR3 spans 13 amino acids. DNA for the CDR3: TGTGCCTCACGGCGAGCCCCGGCCTATGAGCAGTACTTC. Translating gives CASRRAPAYEQYF.

J is TRBJ1-1 and V is TRBV11-2; the D gene is possibly TRBD1 (5 bases). The CDR3 contains 13 residues. From germline, CDR1 is SGHAT and CDR2 FQNNGV. Trimming shortened V by 5 bases and J by 3 bases, and 10 bases separated the two germline ends. The CDR3 spells CASSGQGDTEAFF. DNA of the CDR3: TGTGCCAGCAGCGGGCAGGGTGACACTGAAGCTTTCTTT.

The rearrangement uses TRBV4-3 and TRBJ2-5, with 14 positions matching TRBD2. Germline values: CDR1 LGHNA, CDR2 YSLEER. Trimming at V came to 3 bases and at J to 5 bases, leaving 5 bases not matched to a gene. The CDR3 is made up of 16 amino acids. The CDR3 DNA reads TGCGCCAGCAGCCAGAGACTAGCGGGAGGGCTGGAGACCCAGTACTTC. Protein sequence: CASSQRLAGGLETQYF.

This clone was seen more than once but under ten times. The rearrangement uses TRBV12-3 or TRBV12-4 and TRBJ1-1; D call uncertain. The CDR3 extends over 12 amino acids. The ends were cut back, 7 bases at V and 3 bases at J, with 9 bases in the middle. The CDR3 sequence is CASNWAHTEAFF. For the CDR3, the DNA is TGTGCCAGCAACTGGGCCCACACTGAAGCTTTCTTT.

This chain links TRBV29-1 with TRBJ2-7; 8 bases are shared with TRBD1. The trim removed 1 base at V and 0 bases at J, leaving 2 bases unmatched. The CDR3 is made up of 14 amino acids. The germline V gene has CDR1 SQVTM and CDR2 ANQGSEA. The CDR3 DNA sequence: TGCAGCGTTGAAGTCACAGGGGGCTCCTACGAGCAGTACTTC. Translation gives CSVEVTGGSYEQYF.